This T cell receptor beta chain was profiled in a study of OX40 agonist ivuxolimab in advanced cancers. Study-wide background: Patients were dosed intravenously with ivuxolimab at 0.01 to 10 mg/kg every 2 weeks. The dose-escalation group included hepatocellular carcinoma, melanoma, renal cell carcinoma and head and neck cancer. General observations from the study: CD4+ and CD8+ blood T cells expanded clonally by week 6 at 0.1 to 3.0 mg/kg.

There are a few counts of this clone. The antigen is not known. Here immunoSEQ multiplex PCR was the method, and the copy in TCRdb shows in-frame clones only, minus some. The sample holds about 110,000 clones, more than 85% seen once. The sampling schedule covered blood at baseline, cycle 4 day 1, and cycle 7 day 1. The V gene lost 0 bases and the J gene lost 4 bases, with 16 bases spanning the gap. CDR3 length equals 16 residues. CDR1 MNHEY and CDR2 SVGAGI come from the germline V gene. The chain is built from TRBV6-5 and TRBJ2-7; no clear D. This receptor was obtained from an adult with an advanced solid tumor such as melanoma, head and neck, liver or kidney cancer. Specimen: CD4+ or CD8+ T cells sorted from blood, collected in a trial of the OX40 agonist ivuxolimab. CDR3 in amino acids: CASSYSSGGFRYEQYF. The CDR3 nucleotides are TGTGCCAGCAGTTACTCTTCGGGCGGATTTCGTTACGAGCAGTACTTC.